These T cell receptor beta chains were read from a single sample in a study of beta chain features in type 1 diabetes. The data were produced by immunoSEQ multiplex PCR, yet TCRdb's version contains in-frame clones alone and is incomplete. Among 330,000 or so clones listed, 15% to 20% were seen once. The sequenced sample was naive CD4+ T cells from blood. Receptor source: a young woman in good health. Each CDR3 is given with its conserved first and last residue. The order of the fields is V gene, J gene, D gene, clone size, CDR3 DNA, CDR3 protein. D genes are given only for firm matches. Rows give clone size only sometimes, using once, few, many, or a class for an expanded clone.

TRBV19	TRBJ2-7	NA	few	TGTGCCAGTAGAGTAGACTACGAGCAGTACTTC	CASRVDYEQYF
TRBV7-9	TRBJ2-7	NA	few	TGTGCCAGCAGCTTTTCACGGGGATCCTCCTACGAGCAGTACTTC	CASSFSRGSSYEQYF
TRBV7-9	TRBJ2-3	TRBD2	few	TGTGCCAGCAGCTACACGGGACTAGCAACAGATACGCAGTATTTT	CASSYTGLATDTQYF
TRBV5-1	TRBJ2-5	NA	NA	TGCGCCAGCAGCTTGGGGGGACTCGCTCAAGAGACCCAGTACTTC	CASSLGGLAQETQYF
TRBV30	TRBJ1-1	NA	few	TGTGCCTGGAGCATTGAAGTGGGGCACGAAGCTTTCTTT	CAWSIEVGHEAFF
TRBV28	TRBJ1-1	TRBD1	NA	TGTGCCAGCAGTCCCTTTCTGAATCAGGGGGCTAGGAACACTGAAGCTTTCTTT	CASSPFLNQGARNTEAFF
TRBV2	TRBJ2-1	NA	NA	TGTGCCAGCAGTGTTTGGACCATCGGGGATGAGCAGTTCTTC	CASSVWTIGDEQFF
TRBV2	TRBJ2-3	TRBD2	once	TGTGCCAGCAGCCGAATACCCCGGGGGGGCCGGGGAGATACGCAGTATTTT	CASSRIPRGGRGDTQYF
TRBV5-1	TRBJ2-7	TRBD1	NA	TGCGCCAGCAGCTTGACAGGGGCCTACGAGCAGTACTTC	CASSLTGAYEQYF
TRBV5-1	TRBJ2-4	NA	NA	TGCGCCAGCACGGTTAGCGATAACGGCATTCAGTACTTC	CASTVSDNGIQYF
TRBV30	TRBJ1-1	NA	few	TGTGCCACAGTCGCGGGGAGGACTGAAGCTTTCTTT	CATVAGRTEAFF
TRBV6-6	TRBJ2-2	NA	few	TGTGCCGTTGCCGCTCCCTCCAGTACCGGGGAGCTGTTTTTT	CAVAAPSSTGELFF
TRBV7-9	TRBJ1-1	TRBD1	NA	TGTGCCAGCAGCCTGGACAGGGACACTGAAGCTTTCTTT	CASSLDRDTEAFF
TRBV4-2	TRBJ2-2	NA	few	TGTGCCAGCAGCCAAGCACAGGGCAGAACCGGGGAGCTGTTTTTT	CASSQAQGRTGELFF
TRBV5-1	TRBJ2-7	TRBD2	few	TGCGCCAGCAGCTTGGATCCGGGGGGTGAGCAGTACTTC	CASSLDPGGEQYF
TRBV2	TRBJ1-1	TRBD1	once	TGTGCCAGCAGTTACGGGACAGGGGCAAATGGGGCTTTCTTT	CASSYGTGANGAFF
TRBV9	TRBJ2-1	TRBD2	few	TGTGCCAGCAGCGTAGCTACTAGTGCGGGAGCCCACTACAATGAGCAGTTCTTC	CASSVATSAGAHYNEQFF
TRBV5-1	TRBJ1-6	TRBD1	few	TGCGCCAGCAGCTCGGGACAGGGGAATTCACCCCTCCACTTT	CASSSGQGNSPLHF